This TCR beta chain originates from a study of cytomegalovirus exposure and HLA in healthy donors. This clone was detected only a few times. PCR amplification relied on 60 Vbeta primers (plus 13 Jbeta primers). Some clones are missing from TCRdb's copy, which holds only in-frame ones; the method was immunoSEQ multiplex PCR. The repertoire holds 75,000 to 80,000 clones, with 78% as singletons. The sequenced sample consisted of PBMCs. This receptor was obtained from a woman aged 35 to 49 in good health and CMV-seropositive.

The CDR3 loop is CASSLLPGTGGTEAFF. The CDR3 nucleotides read TGTGCCAGCAGCTTACTGCCGGGGACAGGGGGAACTGAAGCTTTCTTT. The V call is TRBV7-8, the J call TRBJ1-1, with TRBD1 matching over 11 bases. In germline, CDR1 is SGHVS, CDR2 FQNEAQ. After removal of 2 bases from V and 5 bases from J, the junction contained 7 bases not matched to a gene. This CDR3 has 16 amino acids.